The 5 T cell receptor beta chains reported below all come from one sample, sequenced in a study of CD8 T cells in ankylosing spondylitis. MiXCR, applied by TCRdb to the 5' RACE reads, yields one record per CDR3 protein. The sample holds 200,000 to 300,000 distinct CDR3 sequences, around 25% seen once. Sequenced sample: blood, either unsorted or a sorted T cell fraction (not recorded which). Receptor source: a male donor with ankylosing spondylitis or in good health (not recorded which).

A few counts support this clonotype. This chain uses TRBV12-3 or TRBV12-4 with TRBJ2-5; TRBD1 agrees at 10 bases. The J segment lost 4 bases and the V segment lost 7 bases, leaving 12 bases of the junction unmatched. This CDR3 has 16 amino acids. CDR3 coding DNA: TGTGCCAGCACCCGAATCGGCGGACAGGGGGGAGAGACCCAGTACTTC. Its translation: CASTRIGGQGGETQYF.

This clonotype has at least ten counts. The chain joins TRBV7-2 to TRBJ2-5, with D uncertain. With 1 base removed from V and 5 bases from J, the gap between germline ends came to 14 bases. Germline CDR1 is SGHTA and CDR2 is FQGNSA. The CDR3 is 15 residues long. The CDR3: CASSLVRSPRETQYF. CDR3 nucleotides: TGTGCCAGCAGCTTAGTGCGCTCGCCCCGGGAGACCCAGTACTTC.

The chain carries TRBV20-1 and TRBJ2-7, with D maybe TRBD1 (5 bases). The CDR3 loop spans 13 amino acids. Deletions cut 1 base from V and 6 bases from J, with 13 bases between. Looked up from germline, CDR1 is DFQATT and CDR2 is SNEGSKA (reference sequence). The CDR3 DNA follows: TGCAGTGCTAGAGTACAGGCGACCGCCGAGCAGTACTTC. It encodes CSARVQATAEQYF.

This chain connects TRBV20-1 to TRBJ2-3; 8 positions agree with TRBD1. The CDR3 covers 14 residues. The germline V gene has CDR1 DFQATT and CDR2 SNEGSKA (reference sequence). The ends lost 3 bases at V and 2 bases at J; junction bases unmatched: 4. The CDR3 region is CSASGDRNTDTQYF. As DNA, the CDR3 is TGCAGTGCTAGTGGGGACAGGAACACAGATACGCAGTATTTT.

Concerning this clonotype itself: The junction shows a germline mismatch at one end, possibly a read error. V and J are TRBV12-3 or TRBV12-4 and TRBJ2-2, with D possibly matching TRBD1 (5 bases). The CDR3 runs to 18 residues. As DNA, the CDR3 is TGTGCCATCAGTTATAGGACCCGACAGAAAGGAAACACCGGGGAGCTGTTTTTT. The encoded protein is CAISYRTRQKGNTGELFF.